This passage covers 5 T cell receptor beta chains from one sample sequenced in a study of blood T cells in healthy people across ages. A second PCR of roughly 7 to 11 cycles used a sample-barcoded 5' primer and a J-beta primer mix. TCRdb independently ran MiXCR on the 5' RACE reads; one entry per CDR3 protein. The sample consists of 750,000 to 950,000 distinct CDR3 sequences, around half of them appearing once. Sequenced material: blood. Receptors originate from an older man in good health.

J is TRBJ2-1 and V is TRBV2; the match to TRBD1 covers 9 bases. In germline, CDR1 is SNHLY, CDR2 FYNNEI. The V segment lost 1 base and the J segment 10 bases; nucleotides outside the gene matches: 8. There are 15 residues in the CDR3. CDR3 in DNA: TGTGCCAGCAGTGAAGAAGGGACAGGGATATCCGAGCAGTTCTTC. Its translation is CASSEEGTGISEQFF. Together with reference TRBV2 and TRBJ2-1, the CDR3 gives the full variable domain: EPEVTQTPSHQVTQMGQEVILRCVPISNHLYFYWYRQILGQKVEFLVSFYNNEISEKSEIFDDQFSVERPDGSNFTLKIRSTKLEDSAMYFCASSEEGTGISEQFFGPGTRLTVL.

The genes are TRBV5-1 and TRBJ1-1, with D possibly being TRBD1 (5 bases). Germline assignment: CDR1 SGHRS and CDR2 YFSETQ. There are 12 residues in the CDR3. Trimming stripped 4 bases from V and 10 bases from J, with 14 bases between. The CDR3 region is CASSIFGGPAFF. The DNA for the CDR3 is TGCGCCAGCAGCATATTCGGGGGTCCAGCTTTCTTT.

The chain employs TRBV7-9 and TRBJ2-7, with D possibly matching TRBD2 (6 bases). The J call may be in error: the DNA end matches TRBJ2-5 better. The CDR3 runs to 13 residues. Per the germline V gene, CDR1 is SEHNR and CDR2 is FQNEAQ (reference sequence). CDR3 sequence reads: CASSTTEGETQYF. CDR3 coding DNA: TGTGCCAGCAGCACTACGGAGGGGGAGACCCAGTACTTC.

This clonotype occurred once. The J gene is TRBJ1-6, the V gene TRBV27; TRBD1 might be the D (5 bases). The CDR3 consists of 12 residues. V was pared by 2 bases and J by 11 bases, with 7 bases between. Looked up from germline, CDR1 is MNHEY and CDR2 is SMNVEV (reference sequence). Here the CDR3 DNA reads TGTGCCAGCAGTTTACAGGGTACACCCCTCCACTTT. Translation: CASSLQGTPLHF.

The chain combines TRBV20-1 with TRBJ2-7, with D maybe TRBD1 (6 bases). V lost 5 bases and J lost 7, with 18 bases in between. The CDR3 is 13 residues long. Looked up from germline, CDR1 is DFQATT and CDR2 is SNEGSKA (reference sequence). This CDR3 is CSAGTNALREQYF. The CDR3 DNA reads as TGCAGTGCTGGGACAAACGCCTTACGGGAGCAGTACTTC.